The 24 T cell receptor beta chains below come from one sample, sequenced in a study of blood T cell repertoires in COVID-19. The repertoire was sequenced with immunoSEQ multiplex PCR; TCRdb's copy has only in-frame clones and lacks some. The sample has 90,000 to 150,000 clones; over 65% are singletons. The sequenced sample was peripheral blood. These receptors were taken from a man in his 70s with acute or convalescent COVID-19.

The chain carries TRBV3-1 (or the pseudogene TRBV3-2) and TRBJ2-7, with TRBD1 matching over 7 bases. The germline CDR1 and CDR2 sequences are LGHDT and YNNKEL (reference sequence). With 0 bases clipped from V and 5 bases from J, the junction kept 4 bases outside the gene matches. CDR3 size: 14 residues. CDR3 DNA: TGTGCCAGCAGCCAAGAAGGGGGCGGCGACGAGCAGTACTTC. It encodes CASSQEGGGDEQYF.

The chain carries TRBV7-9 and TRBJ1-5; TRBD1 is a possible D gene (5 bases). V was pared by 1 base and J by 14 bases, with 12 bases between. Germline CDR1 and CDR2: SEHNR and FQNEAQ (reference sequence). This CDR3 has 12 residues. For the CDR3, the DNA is TGTGCCAGCAGCTTAGGCAAGGGGATAGAGCATTTT. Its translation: CASSLGKGIEHF.

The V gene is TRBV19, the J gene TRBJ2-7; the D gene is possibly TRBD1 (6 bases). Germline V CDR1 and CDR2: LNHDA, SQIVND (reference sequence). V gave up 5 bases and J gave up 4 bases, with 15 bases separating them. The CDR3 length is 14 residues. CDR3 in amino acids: CASSWGRGRYEQYF. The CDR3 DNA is TGTGCCAGTAGTTGGGGCAGGGGCCGTTACGAGCAGTACTTC.

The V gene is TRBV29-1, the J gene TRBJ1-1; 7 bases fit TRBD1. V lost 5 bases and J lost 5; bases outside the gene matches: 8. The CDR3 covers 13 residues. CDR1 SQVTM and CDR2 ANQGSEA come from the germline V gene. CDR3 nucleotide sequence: TGCAGCGTTTTGGGACAGTGGATTACTGAAGCTTTCTTT. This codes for CSVLGQWITEAFF. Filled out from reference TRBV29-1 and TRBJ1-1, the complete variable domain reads SAVISQKPSRDICQRGTSLTIQCQVDSQVTMMFWYRQQPGQSLTLIATANQGSEATYESGFVIDKFPISRPNLTFSTLTVSNMSPEDSSIYLCSVLGQWITEAFFGQGTRLTVV.

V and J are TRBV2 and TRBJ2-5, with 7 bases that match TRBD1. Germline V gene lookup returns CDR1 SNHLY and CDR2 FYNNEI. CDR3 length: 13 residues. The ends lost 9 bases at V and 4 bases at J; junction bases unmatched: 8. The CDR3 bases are TGTGCCAGTTCCTTCAACAGGGGAGAGACCCAGTACTTC. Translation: CASSFNRGETQYF.

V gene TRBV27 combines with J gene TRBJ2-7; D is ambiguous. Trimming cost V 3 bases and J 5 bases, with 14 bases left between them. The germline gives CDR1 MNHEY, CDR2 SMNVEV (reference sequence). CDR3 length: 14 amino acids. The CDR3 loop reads CASSLVGFIHEQYF. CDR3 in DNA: TGTGCCAGCAGTTTGGTGGGCTTTATCCACGAGCAGTACTTC.

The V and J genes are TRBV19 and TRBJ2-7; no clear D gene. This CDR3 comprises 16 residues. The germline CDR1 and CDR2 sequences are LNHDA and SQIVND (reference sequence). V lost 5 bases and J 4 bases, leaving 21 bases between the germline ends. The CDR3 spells CASSPTSSSLGYEQYF. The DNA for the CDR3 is TGTGCCAGTAGTCCCACCTCTAGTAGTCTTGGGTACGAGCAGTACTTC.

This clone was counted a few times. The CDR3 DNA reads TGTGCCAGCAGCTTAGGAGGCAGGGGTCCTCCCAAGTCGGGCAATGAGCAGTTCTTC. It yields the protein CASSLGGRGPPKSGNEQFF. The chain joins TRBV7-6 to TRBJ2-1; D may be TRBD1 (6 bases). Per the germline V gene, CDR1 is SGHVS and CDR2 is FNYEAQ. This CDR3 contains 19 residues. The V and J ends lost 1 base and 6 bases respectively, with 25 bases between them.

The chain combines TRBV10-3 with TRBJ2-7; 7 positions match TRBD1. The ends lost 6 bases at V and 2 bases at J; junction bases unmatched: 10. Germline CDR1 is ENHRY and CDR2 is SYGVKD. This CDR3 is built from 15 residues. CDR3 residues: CAIREHRGSTYEQYF. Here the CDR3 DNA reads TGTGCCATCAGGGAACACAGGGGAAGTACCTACGAGCAGTACTTC.

The CDR3 nucleotides read TGCGCCAGCAGCTCGACAGGGTCGGCGAACACCGGGGAGCTGTTTTTT. It encodes CASSSTGSANTGELFF. The J gene is TRBJ2-2, the V gene TRBV5-1; 7 bases fit TRBD1. The CDR3 loop spans 16 amino acids. Losses at the gene ends were 3 bases for V and 0 bases for J; bases not matched to a gene: 5. CDR1 is SGHRS, CDR2 YFSETQ, per germline. The whole variable domain, remainder taken from reference TRBV5-1 and TRBJ2-2, is KAGVTQTPRYLIKTRGQQVTLSCSPISGHRSVSWYQQTPGQGLQFLFEYFSETQRNKGNFPGRFSGRQFSNSRSEMNVSTLELGDSALYLCASSSTGSANTGELFFGEGSRLTVL.

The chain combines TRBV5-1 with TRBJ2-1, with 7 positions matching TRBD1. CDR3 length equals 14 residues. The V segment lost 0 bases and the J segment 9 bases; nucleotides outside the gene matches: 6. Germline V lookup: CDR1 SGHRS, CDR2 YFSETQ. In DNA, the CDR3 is TGCGCCAGCAGCTTGGGGGGGACAGATGGTGAGCAGTTCTTC. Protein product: CASSLGGTDGEQFF.

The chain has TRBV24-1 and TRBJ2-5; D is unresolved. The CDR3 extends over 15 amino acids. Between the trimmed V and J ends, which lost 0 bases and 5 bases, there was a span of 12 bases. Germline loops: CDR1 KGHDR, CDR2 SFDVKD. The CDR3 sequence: CATSDLRPGEETQYF. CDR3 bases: TGTGCCACCAGTGATTTGCGACCGGGTGAGGAGACCCAGTACTTC.

In nucleotides, the CDR3 is TGTGCCAGCAGTGTGGTCGGGGGAAGCACAGATACGCAGTATTTT. It specifies CASSVVGGSTDTQYF. The gene calls are TRBV2 and TRBJ2-3, with a tentative D call TRBD2 (6 bases). Trimming shortened V by 4 bases and J by 0 bases, and 11 bases separated the two germline ends. CDR3 length: 15 residues. Germline CDR1 reads SNHLY; CDR2 reads FYNNEI. Based on the CDR3 plus reference TRBV2 and TRBJ2-3, the full variable domain is EPEVTQTPSHQVTQMGQEVILRCVPISNHLYFYWYRQILGQKVEFLVSFYNNEISEKSEIFDDQFSVERPDGSNFTLKIRSTKLEDSAMYFCASSVVGGSTDTQYFGPGTRLTVL.

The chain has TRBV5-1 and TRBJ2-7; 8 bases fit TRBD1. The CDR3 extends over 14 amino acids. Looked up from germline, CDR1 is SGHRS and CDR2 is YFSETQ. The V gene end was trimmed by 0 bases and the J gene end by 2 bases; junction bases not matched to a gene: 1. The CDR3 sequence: CASSLAGGTYEQYF. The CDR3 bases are TGCGCCAGCAGCTTGGCAGGGGGCACCTACGAGCAGTACTTC.

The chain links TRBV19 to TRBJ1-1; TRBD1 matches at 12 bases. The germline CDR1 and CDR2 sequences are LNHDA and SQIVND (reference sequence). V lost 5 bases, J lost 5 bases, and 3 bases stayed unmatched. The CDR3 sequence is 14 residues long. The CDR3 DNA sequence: TGTGCCAGTAGTGCGGGACAGGGGGCTACTGAAGCTTTCTTT. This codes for CASSAGQGATEAFF.

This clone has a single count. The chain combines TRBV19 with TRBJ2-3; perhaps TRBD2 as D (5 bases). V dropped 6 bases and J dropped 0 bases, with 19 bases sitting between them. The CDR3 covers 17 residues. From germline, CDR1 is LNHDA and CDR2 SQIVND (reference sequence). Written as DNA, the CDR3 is TGTGCCAGTAGGTTAGCTGGACTTTCTGCTAGCACAGATACGCAGTATTTT. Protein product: CASRLAGLSASTDTQYF. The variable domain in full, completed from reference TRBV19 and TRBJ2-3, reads DGGITQSPKYLFRKEGQNVTLSCEQNLNHDAMYWYRQDPGQGLRLIYYSQIVNDFQKGDIAEGYSVSREKKESFPLTVTSAQKNPTAFYLCASRLAGLSASTDTQYFGPGTRLTVL.

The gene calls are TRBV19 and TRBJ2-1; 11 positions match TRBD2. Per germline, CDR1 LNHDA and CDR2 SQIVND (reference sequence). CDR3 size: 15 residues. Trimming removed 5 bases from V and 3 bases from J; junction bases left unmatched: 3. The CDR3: CASSVLAGDYNEQFF. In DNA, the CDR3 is TGTGCCAGTAGTGTACTAGCGGGAGACTACAATGAGCAGTTCTTC.

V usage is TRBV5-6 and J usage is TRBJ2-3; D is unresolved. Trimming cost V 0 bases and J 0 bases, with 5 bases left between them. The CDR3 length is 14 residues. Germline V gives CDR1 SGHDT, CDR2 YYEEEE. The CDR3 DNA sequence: TGTGCCAGCAGCTTGGGTTCGAGCACAGATACGCAGTATTTT. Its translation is CASSLGSSTDTQYF.

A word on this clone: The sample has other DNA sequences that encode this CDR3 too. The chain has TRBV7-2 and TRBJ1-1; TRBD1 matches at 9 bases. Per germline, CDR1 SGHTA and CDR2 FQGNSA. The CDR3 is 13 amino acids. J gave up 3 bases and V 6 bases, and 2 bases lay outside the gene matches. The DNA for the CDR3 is TGTGCCAGCAGAAGACAGGGGGACACTGAAGCTTTCTTT. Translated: CASRRQGDTEAFF.

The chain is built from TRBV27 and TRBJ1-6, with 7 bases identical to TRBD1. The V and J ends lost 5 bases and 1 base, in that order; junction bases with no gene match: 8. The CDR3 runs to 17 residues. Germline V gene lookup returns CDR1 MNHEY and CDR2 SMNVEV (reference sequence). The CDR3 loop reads CASSGTDRRSYNSPLHF. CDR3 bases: TGTGCCAGCAGTGGGACGGACAGGCGGTCCTATAATTCACCCCTCCACTTT.

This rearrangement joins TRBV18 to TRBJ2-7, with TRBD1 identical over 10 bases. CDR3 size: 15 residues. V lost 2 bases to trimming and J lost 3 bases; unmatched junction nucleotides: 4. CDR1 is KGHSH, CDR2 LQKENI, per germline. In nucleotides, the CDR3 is TGTGCCAGCTCACCAGGGACAGGGGAGGGCTACGAGCAGTACTTC. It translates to CASSPGTGEGYEQYF.

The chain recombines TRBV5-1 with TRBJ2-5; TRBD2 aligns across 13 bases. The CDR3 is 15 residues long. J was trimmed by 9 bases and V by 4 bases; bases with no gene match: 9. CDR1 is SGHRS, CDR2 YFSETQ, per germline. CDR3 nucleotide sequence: TGCGCCAGCAGCCGACTAGCGGGGGGCCACCAGGCCCAGTACTTC. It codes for CASSRLAGGHQAQYF.

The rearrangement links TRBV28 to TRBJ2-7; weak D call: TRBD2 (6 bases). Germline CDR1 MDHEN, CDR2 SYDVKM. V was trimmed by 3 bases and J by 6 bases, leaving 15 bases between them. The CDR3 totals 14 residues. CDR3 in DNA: TGTGCCAGCAGTTTCAGCGGGTTGCGCGGCGAGCAGTACTTC. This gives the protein CASSFSGLRGEQYF.

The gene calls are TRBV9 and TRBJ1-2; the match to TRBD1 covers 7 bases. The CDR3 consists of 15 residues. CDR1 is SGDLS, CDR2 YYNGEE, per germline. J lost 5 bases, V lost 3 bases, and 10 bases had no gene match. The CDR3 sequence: CASSAWTGRGYGYTF. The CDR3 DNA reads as TGTGCCAGCAGCGCCTGGACAGGCCGGGGGTATGGCTACACCTTC.